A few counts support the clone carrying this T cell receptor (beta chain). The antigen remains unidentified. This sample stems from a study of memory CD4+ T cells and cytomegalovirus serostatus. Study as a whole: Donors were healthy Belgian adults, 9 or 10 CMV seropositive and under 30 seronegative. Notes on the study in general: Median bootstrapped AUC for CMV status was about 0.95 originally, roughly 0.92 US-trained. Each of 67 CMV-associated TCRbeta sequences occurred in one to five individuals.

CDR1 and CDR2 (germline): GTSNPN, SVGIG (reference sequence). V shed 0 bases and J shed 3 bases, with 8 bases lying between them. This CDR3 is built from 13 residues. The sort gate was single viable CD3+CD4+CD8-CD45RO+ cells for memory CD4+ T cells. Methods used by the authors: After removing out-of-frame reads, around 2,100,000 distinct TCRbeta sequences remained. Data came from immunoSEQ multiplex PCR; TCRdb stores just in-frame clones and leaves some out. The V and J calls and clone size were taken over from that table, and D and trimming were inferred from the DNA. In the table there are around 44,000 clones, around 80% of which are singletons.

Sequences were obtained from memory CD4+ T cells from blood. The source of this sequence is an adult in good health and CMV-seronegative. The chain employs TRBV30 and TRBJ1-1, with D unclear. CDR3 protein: CAWSVSPDTEAFF. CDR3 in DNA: TGTGCCTGGAGTGTATCCCCCGACACTGAAGCTTTCTTT. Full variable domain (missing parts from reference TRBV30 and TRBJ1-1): SQTIHQWPATLVQPVGSPLSLECTVEGTSNPNLYWYRQAAGRGLQLLFYSVGIGQISSEVPQNLSASRPQDRQFILSSKKLLLSDSGFYLCAWSVSPDTEAFFGQGTRLTVV.